Following are 6 T cell receptor beta chains from one sample sequenced in a study of molecular identifiers for immune sequencing clone quantification. Each CDR3 protein is one row after TCRdb ran MiXCR on the PCR reads. The sample yields over 300,000 distinct CDR3 sequences, roughly a quarter seen once. The sample taken for sequencing was naive CD8+ T cells from blood, with Jurkat cell RNA spiked in. Subset in this sample: FACS-sorted CD8+CD4-CCR7+CD45RA+ naive T cells. These receptors were taken from a human donor in good health. Some libraries in this study had Jurkat cell RNA spiked in.

In the case of this clonotype: This sequence may be a read error, since a much larger clone differs from it by one base. The chain recombines TRBV4-3 with TRBJ2-1, with TRBD2 matching over 9 bases. Germline CDR1 is LGHNA and CDR2 is YSLEER. This CDR3 comprises 16 residues. For the CDR3, the DNA is TGCGCCTGCAGCCAAGATAGGGCGGGGGGGCCTCGGGAGCAGTTCTTC. Its translation: CACSQDRAGGPREQFF.

This clonotype was detected only a few times. The chain has TRBV9 and TRBJ1-3; D is unresolved. The germline CDR1 and CDR2 sequences are SGDLS and YYNGEE. CDR3 length: 18 residues. V lost 1 base, J lost 0 bases, and 17 bases lay in between. CDR3 nucleotide sequence: TGTGCCAGCAGCGTAACGGTGGGCGTACTCAGCTCTGGAAACACCATATATTTT. As protein: CASSVTVGVLSSGNTIYF.

The V and J genes are TRBV12-5 and TRBJ2-7; weak D call: TRBD1 (6 bases). V was pared by 5 bases and J by 7 bases, with 12 bases between. The germline V gene has CDR1 LGHNT and CDR2 FRNRAP. The CDR3 loop spans 12 amino acids. Here the CDR3 DNA reads TGTGCTAGTGGTGAGGACAGTAGGGAGCAGTACTTC. Translating it yields CASGEDSREQYF.

The V call is TRBV2, the J call TRBJ2-1, with D perhaps assigned TRBD1 or TRBD2 (6 bases each). The V end was cut by 6 bases, the J end by 0 bases, with 15 bases between. From germline, CDR1 is SNHLY and CDR2 FYNNEI. This CDR3 comprises 16 residues. In nucleotides, the CDR3 is TGTGCCAGCAGGGAGTCGGCGGGACACTCCTACAATGAGCAGTTCTTC. It specifies CASRESAGHSYNEQFF. Looking up the rest from reference TRBV2 and TRBJ2-1 gives the full variable domain: EPEVTQTPSHQVTQMGQEVILRCVPISNHLYFYWYRQILGQKVEFLVSFYNNEISEKSEIFDDQFSVERPDGSNFTLKIRSTKLEDSAMYFCASRESAGHSYNEQFFGPGTRLTVL.

The chain has TRBV30 and TRBJ2-6, with D possibly being TRBD1 (5 bases). V was pared by 0 bases and J by 4 bases, with 10 bases between. CDR3 length: 15 amino acids. CDR1 is GTSNPN and CDR2 is SVGIG in the germline V gene (reference sequence). The CDR3 region is CAWSVKGPGANVLTF. CDR3 DNA sequence: TGTGCCTGGAGTGTAAAGGGGCCCGGGGCCAACGTCCTGACTTTC.

As for this clonotype: Here the CDR3 omits its conserved ending phenylalanine or tryptophan, so a read error is the likely source. The rearrangement joins TRBV28 to TRBJ2-1, with a tentative D call TRBD2 (5 bases). Germline CDR1 is MDHEN and CDR2 is SYDVKM. The length of the CDR3 is 13 residues. The ends were cut back, 2 bases at V and 11 bases at J, with 13 bases in the middle. The CDR3 DNA reads TGTGCCAGCAGTTTAACGAGGGCCGCGAAGCAGTTCCTC. Its protein is CASSLTRAAKQFL.